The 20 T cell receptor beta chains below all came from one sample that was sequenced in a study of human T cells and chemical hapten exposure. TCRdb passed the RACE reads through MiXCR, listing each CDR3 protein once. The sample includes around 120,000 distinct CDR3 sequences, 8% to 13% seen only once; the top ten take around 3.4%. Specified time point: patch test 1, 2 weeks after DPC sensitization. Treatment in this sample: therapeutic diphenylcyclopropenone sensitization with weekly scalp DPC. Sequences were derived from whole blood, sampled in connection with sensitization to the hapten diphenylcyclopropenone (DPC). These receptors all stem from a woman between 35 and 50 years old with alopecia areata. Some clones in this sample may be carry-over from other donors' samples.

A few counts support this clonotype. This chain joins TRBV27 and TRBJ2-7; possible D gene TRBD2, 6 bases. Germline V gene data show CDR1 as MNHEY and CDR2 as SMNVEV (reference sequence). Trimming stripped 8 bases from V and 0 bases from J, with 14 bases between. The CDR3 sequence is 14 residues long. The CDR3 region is CASGLRSLSYEQYF. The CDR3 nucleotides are TGTGCCAGCGGACTACGAAGCCTCTCCTACGAGCAGTACTTC.

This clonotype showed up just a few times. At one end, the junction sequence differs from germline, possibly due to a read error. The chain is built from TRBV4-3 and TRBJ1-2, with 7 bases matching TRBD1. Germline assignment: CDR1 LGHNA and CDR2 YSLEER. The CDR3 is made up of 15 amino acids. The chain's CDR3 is CANSRGTVVLHGYTF. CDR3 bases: TGCGCCAACAGCCGAGGGACAGTAGTTCTTCATGGCTACACCTTC.

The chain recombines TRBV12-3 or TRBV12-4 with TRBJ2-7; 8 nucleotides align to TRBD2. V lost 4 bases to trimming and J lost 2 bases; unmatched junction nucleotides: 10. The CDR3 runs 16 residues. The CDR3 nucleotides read TGTGCCAGCAGTTATGGGAGGCGGGGGGCGACCTACGAGCAGTACTTC. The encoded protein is CASSYGRRGATYEQYF.

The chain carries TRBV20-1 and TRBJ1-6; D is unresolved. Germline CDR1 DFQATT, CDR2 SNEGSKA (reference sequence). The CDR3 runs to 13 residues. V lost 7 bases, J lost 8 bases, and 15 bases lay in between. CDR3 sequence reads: CSVPGPGDSPLHF. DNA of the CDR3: TGCAGTGTTCCCGGACCCGGGGATTCACCCCTCCACTTT.

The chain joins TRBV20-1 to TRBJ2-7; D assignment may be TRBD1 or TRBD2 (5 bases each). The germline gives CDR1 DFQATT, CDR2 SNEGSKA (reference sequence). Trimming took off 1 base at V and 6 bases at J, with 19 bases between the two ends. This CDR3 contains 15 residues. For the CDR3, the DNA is TGCAGTGCTAGAGGAGGGGTCTTGGACACTGGCGAGCAGTACTTC. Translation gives CSARGGVLDTGEQYF.

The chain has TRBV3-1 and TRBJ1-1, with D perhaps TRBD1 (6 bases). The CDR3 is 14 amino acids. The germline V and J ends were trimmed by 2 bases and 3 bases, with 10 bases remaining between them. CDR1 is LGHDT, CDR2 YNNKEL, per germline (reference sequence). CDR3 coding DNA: TGTGCCAGCAGCCAACGCAGGGGTCACACTGAAGCTTTCTTT. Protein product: CASSQRRGHTEAFF.

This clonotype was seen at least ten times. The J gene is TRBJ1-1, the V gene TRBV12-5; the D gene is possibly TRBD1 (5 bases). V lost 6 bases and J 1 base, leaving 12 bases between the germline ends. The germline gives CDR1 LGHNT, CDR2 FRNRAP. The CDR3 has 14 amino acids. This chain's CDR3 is CASGPVGGNTEAFF. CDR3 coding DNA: TGTGCTAGTGGCCCGGTCGGGGGGAACACTGAAGCTTTCTTT.

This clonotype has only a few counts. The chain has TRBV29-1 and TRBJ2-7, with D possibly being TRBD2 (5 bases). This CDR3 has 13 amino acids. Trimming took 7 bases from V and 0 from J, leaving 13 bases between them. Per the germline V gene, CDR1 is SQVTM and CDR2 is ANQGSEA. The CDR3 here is CSAVALSSYEQYF. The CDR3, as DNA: TGCAGCGCCGTAGCGCTGAGCTCCTACGAGCAGTACTTC.

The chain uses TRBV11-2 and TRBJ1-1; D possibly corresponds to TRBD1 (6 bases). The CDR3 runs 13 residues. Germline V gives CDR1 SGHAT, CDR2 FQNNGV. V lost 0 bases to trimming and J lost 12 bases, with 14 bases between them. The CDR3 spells CASSLDLTGWSFF. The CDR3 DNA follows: TGTGCCAGCAGCTTAGATTTAACAGGGTGGTCTTTCTTT.

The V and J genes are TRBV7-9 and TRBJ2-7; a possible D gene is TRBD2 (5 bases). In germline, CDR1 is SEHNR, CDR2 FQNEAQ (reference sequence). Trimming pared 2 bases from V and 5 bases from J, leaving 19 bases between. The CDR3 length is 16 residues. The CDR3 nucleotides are TGTGCCAGCAGCTTACGAGGGAGTAAAGTATTGCACGAGCAGTACTTC. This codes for CASSLRGSKVLHEQYF.

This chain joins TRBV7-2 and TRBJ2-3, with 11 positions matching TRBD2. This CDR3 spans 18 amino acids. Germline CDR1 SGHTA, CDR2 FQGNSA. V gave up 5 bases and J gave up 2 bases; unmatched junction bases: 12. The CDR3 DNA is TGTGCCAGCAGCCTCCAGCCCCCGACTAGCGGGGTCACAGATACGCAGTATTTT. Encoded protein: CASSLQPPTSGVTDTQYF.

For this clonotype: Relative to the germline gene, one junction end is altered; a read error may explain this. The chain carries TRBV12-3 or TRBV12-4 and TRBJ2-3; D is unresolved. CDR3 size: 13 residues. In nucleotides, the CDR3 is TGTCCCAGCAGTTTAAGGTACACAGATACGCAGTATTTT. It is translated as CPSSLRYTDTQYF.

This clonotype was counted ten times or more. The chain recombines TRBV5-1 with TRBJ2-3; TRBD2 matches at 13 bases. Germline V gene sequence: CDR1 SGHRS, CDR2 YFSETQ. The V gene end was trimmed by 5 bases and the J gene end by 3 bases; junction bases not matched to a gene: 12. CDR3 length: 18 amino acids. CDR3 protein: CASSPGTRLAGGTDTQYF. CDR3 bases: TGCGCCAGCAGTCCGGGGACAAGACTAGCGGGAGGTACAGATACGCAGTATTTT.

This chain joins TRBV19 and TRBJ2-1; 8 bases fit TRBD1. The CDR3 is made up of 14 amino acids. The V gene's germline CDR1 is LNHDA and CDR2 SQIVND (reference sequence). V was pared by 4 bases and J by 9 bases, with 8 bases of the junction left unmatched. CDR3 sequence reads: CASSKDRVRLEQFF. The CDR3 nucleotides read TGTGCCAGTAGTAAGGACAGGGTCCGTCTTGAGCAGTTCTTC. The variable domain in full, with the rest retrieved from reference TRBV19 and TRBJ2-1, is DGGITQSPKYLFRKEGQNVTLSCEQNLNHDAMYWYRQDPGQGLRLIYYSQIVNDFQKGDIAEGYSVSREKKESFPLTVTSAQKNPTAFYLCASSKDRVRLEQFFGPGTRLTVL.

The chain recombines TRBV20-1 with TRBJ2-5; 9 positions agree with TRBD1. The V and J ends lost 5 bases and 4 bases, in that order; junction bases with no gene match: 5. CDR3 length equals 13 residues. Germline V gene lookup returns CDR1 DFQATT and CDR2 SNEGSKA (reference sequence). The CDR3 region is CSARWTGVETQYF. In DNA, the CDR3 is TGCAGTGCTCGGTGGACAGGGGTAGAGACCCAGTACTTC.

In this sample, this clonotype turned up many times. The CDR3 DNA sequence: TGCAGTGCTACAAGCGGGAGGGCCTTCGATGAGCAGTTCTTC. Translation: CSATSGRAFDEQFF. The chain uses TRBV20-1 and TRBJ2-1; TRBD2 agrees at 10 bases. The CDR3 is made up of 14 amino acids. Trimming cost V 4 bases and J 8 bases; bases outside gene matches: 8. Germline CDR1 reads DFQATT; CDR2 reads SNEGSKA (reference sequence).

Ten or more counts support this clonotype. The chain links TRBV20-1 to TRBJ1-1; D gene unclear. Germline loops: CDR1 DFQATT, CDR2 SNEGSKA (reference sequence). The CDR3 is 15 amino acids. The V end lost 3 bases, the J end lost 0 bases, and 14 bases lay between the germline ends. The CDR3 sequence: CSARKGSFMNTEAFF. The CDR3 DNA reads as TGCAGTGCTAGGAAGGGCAGCTTCATGAACACTGAAGCTTTCTTT.

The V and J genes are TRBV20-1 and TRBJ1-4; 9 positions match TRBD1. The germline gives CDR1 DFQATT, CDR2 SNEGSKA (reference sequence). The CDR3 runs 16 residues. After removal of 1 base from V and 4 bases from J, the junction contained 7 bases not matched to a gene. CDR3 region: CSARGDRVSGNEKLFF. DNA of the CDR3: TGCAGTGCTAGAGGGGACAGGGTGAGCGGTAATGAAAAACTGTTTTTT.

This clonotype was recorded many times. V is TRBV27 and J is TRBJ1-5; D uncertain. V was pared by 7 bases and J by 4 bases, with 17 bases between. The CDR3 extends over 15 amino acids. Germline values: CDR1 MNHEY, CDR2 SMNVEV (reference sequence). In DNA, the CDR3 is TGTGCCAGCACCCCACCCCGCCGCGGAAATCAGCCCCAGCATTTT. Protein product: CASTPPRRGNQPQHF.

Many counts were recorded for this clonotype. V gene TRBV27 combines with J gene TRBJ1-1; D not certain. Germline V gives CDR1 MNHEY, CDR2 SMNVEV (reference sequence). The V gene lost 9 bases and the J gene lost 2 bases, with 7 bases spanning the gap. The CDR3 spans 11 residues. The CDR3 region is CASSHNTEAFF. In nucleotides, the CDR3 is TGTGCCAGTTCGCACAACACTGAAGCTTTCTTT.